The rows below give T cell receptor beta chains drawn from one sample of a study of shared clonotypes between healthy human individuals. This table comes from immunoSEQ multiplex PCR, and its TCRdb copy is limited to in-frame clones, with some not included. The table records 980,000 or so clones, more than 75% of them present only once. What was sequenced was memory CD4+ T cells sorted from blood. These TCRs come from a man younger than 35 in good health. The CDR3 runs from the conserved cysteine through the conserved F or W. D genes are given only for firm matches. The listing skips clone size in some rows; elsewhere it reads once, few, many or a size class.

TRBV4-1	TRBD1	TRBJ1-4	few	TGCGCCAGCAGCCAAGGAACTCCTACAGGGGGTAGTGAAAAACTGTTTTTT	CASSQGTPTGGSEKLFF
TRBV5-3	TRBD1	TRBJ2-7	-	TGTGCCAGAAGCACAAAACCGGGACAGGGGGACTACGAGCAGTACTTC	CARSTKPGQGDYEQYF
TRBV11-2	-	TRBJ2-3	-	TGTGCCAGCAGCTTATCTCCCGGGGACACAGATACGCAGTATTTT	CASSLSPGDTDTQYF
TRBV11-2	TRBD2	TRBJ2-5	-	TGTGCCAGCAGGATGACTAGCGGGAAGAAAGAGACCCAGTACTTC	CASRMTSGKKETQYF
TRBV2	-	TRBJ2-3	-	TGTGCCAGCAGTGAAAGGACAGATACGCAGTATTTT	CASSERTDTQYF
TRBV30	TRBD1	TRBJ1-2	-	TGTGCCCAAAATACCTGGACAGGGGGAACGGATGGCTACACCTTC	CAQNTWTGGTDGYTF
TRBV2	-	TRBJ1-1	few	TGTGCCAGCAGGCCCCAGGGGCTAGGCTGGACTGAAGCTTTCTTT	CASRPQGLGWTEAFF
TRBV5-5	-	TRBJ1-5	-	TGTGCCAGCAGCTTCGAGGGGCCTCAGCCCCAGCATTTT	CASSFEGPQPQHF
TRBV2	TRBD2	TRBJ2-1	-	TGTGCCAGCAGGCGCGGGAGCTCATACAATGAGCAGTTCTTC	CASRRGSSYNEQFF
TRBV5-1	-	TRBJ1-4	-	TGCGCCAGCAGCAGTGGGGGATCTAATGAAAAACTGTTTTTT	CASSSGGSNEKLFF
TRBV5-6	-	TRBJ2-1	-	TGTGCCAGCAGCTTGCGAGTCGGGGGTCCCCAGGGAGAGCAGTTCTTC	CASSLRVGGPQGEQFF
TRBV11-1	-	TRBJ1-4	-	TGTGCCAGCAGCTTCGGGACTGGGGGCGTTAATGAAAAACTGTTTTTT	CASSFGTGGVNEKLFF
TRBV7-2	-	TRBJ2-1	-	TGTGCCAGCAGCTTAAGTCTCGAGCATGAGCAGTTCTTC	CASSLSLEHEQFF
TRBV18	-	TRBJ1-2	-	TGTGCCAGCTCAGCCTCAGGGAGGGAGAACTATGGCTACACCTTC	CASSASGRENYGYTF
TRBV2	-	TRBJ2-1	few	TGTGCCAGCAGTGATAGGACCTTATACAATGAGCAGTTCTTC	CASSDRTLYNEQFF
TRBV6-1	TRBD2	TRBJ2-3	-	TGTGCCAGCAAGCCTAGCGGGGGAGATACGCAGTATTTT	CASKPSGGDTQYF
TRBV4-2	TRBD1	TRBJ2-1	-	TGTGCCAGCAGCCAGGACAGGGGGCAGGGTGAGCAGTTCTTC	CASSQDRGQGEQFF
TRBV5-1	-	TRBJ2-5	-	TGCGCCAGCAGCACCCAGCCCGATCAGTCGGCTAAGGACTTC	CASSTQPDQSAKDF
TRBV2	-	TRBJ2-7	once	TGTGCCAGCAGTGTGCGGCCCGAGCAGTACTTC	CASSVRPEQYF
TRBV28	-	TRBJ1-2	few	TGTGCCAGCAGCCTACCCGGGGGCGAGACCTATGGCTACACCTTC	CASSLPGGETYGYTF
TRBV5-4	-	TRBJ2-1	-	TGTGCCAGCAGCTTAACCTCCACGACCTACAATGAGCAGTTCTTC	CASSLTSTTYNEQFF
TRBV7-9	TRBD1	TRBJ1-2	-	TGTGCCAGCAGCGCCGGGACAGGGAAATATGGCTACACCTTC	CASSAGTGKYGYTF
TRBV6-1	-	TRBJ1-3	few	TGTGCCAGCAGTGAAGCGTTGGGCGGACGCTCTGGAAACACCATATATTTT	CASSEALGGRSGNTIYF
TRBV10-2	-	TRBJ1-4	-	TGCGCCAGCAGCTGGACAGCAGGAGGAGAAAAACTGTTTTTT	CASSWTAGGEKLFF
TRBV5-1	-	TRBJ1-1	-	TGCGCCAGCAGCTTTATGGAAAAGGGAGGGCGGAACACTGAAGCTTTCTTT	CASSFMEKGGRNTEAFF
TRBV9	-	TRBJ2-3	-	TGTGCCAGCAGCGTAGAAAGTGGGAGAGCAGATACGCAGTATTTT	CASSVESGRADTQYF
TRBV5-1	TRBD2	TRBJ2-1	-	TGCGCCAGCAGCGGAACTAGCGGCAATGAGCAGTTCTTC	CASSGTSGNEQFF
TRBV14	-	TRBJ2-5	-	TGTGCCAGCAGCCAAGATCGTCTAGGGAGGAAGACCCAGTACTTC	CASSQDRLGRKTQYF
TRBV10-2	-	TRBJ2-7	-	TGCGCCAGCAGGGACCTCTACGAGCAGTACTTC	CASRDLYEQYF
TRBV14	-	TRBJ1-1	-	TGTGCCAGCAGCCAAGAATTTGGGTTCGAAGCTTTCTTT	CASSQEFGFEAFF
TRBV19	-	TRBJ1-2	-	TGTGCCAGTACCTTTCATGGGTCGGATGGCTACACCTTC	CASTFHGSDGYTF
TRBV6-1	-	TRBJ2-7	-	TGTGCCAGCAGTGAAGCGTCGGCTTCTTACTCCTACGAGCAGTACTTC	CASSEASASYSYEQYF
TRBV6-1	-	TRBJ2-7	few	TGTGCCAGCAGTGCCGACAGGAGCTCCTACGAGCAGTACTTC	CASSADRSSYEQYF
TRBV10-3	TRBD2	TRBJ2-2	many	TGTGCCATCAGTGCTCCGACTAGCGAGGACACCGGGGAGCTGTTTTTT	CAISAPTSEDTGELFF
TRBV5-4	TRBD1	TRBJ1-6	-	TGTGCCAGCAGCTCCGGGACAGGGGGAAATAATTCACCCCTCCACTTT	CASSSGTGGNNSPLHF
TRBV6-1	TRBD1	TRBJ1-6	-	TGTGCCAGCAGTGATCGGACAGGGCTCAGTAGCGGACTAAATTCACCCCTCCACTTT	CASSDRTGLSSGLNSPLHF
TRBV5-1	-	TRBJ2-3	-	TGCGCCAGCAGCTTGGGACAGGTGAAAGATACGCAGTATTTT	CASSLGQVKDTQYF
TRBV12-5	-	TRBJ1-3	few	TGTGCTAGTGGTTTGGGTCTCTCGGGAAACACCATATATTTT	CASGLGLSGNTIYF
TRBV7-9	TRBD1	TRBJ1-5	-	TGTGCCAGCACTCAGGGGGACGGGAGCAATCAGCCCCAGCATTTT	CASTQGDGSNQPQHF
TRBV11-2	-	TRBJ1-1	once	TGTGCCAGCAGCTTATCAAGGGCGAGTCCTGAAGCTTTCTTT	CASSLSRASPEAFF
TRBV7-9	-	TRBJ2-7	-	TGTGCCAGCAGCTTGCGGCAGCATCAGGGGGAGCAGTACTTC	CASSLRQHQGEQYF
TRBV2	-	TRBJ2-1	-	TGTGCCAGCAGCCCCGGGCAGGGGAGGAATGAGCAGTTCTTC	CASSPGQGRNEQFF
TRBV28	-	TRBJ1-4	-	TGTGCCAGCAGTTTTCGGGGGATAACTAATGAAAAACTGTTTTTT	CASSFRGITNEKLFF
TRBV21-1	-	TRBJ1-6	once	TGTGCCAGCAGCAAAGTAAGGGGCTCCTATAATTCACCCCTCCACTTT	CASSKVRGSYNSPLHF
TRBV25-1	-	TRBJ1-1	few	TGTGCCAGCAGCCCCGGGACAAACACTGAAGCTTTCTTT	CASSPGTNTEAFF
TRBV4-1	-	TRBJ2-7	-	TGCGCCAGCAGCCCCGGGCTAACGGTAACCTACGAGCAGTACTTC	CASSPGLTVTYEQYF
TRBV27	TRBD2	TRBJ2-7	-	TGTGCCAGCAGTCTCCCCACTAGCGACGAGCAGTACTTC	CASSLPTSDEQYF
TRBV10-3	-	TRBJ1-3	-	TGTGCCAGCGGGGGCGGAGCTGGAAACACCATATATTTT	CASGGGAGNTIYF
TRBV6-6	TRBD1	TRBJ1-6	-	TGTGCCAGCACAGCGGGACAGAATTCACCCCTCCACTTT	CASTAGQNSPLHF
TRBV30	-	TRBJ1-6	-	TGTGCCTGGAGTGTAAACCAGGCTCGGAATTCACCCCTCCACTTT	CAWSVNQARNSPLHF
TRBV7-2	-	TRBJ2-2	-	TGTGCCAGCAGCTTAGAGGGGACTTCGAACACCGGGGAGCTGTTTTTT	CASSLEGTSNTGELFF
TRBV5-1	TRBD2	TRBJ2-1	-	TGCGCCAGCCGAACGACTAGCGGATACAATGAGCAGTTCTTC	CASRTTSGYNEQFF
TRBV27	-	TRBJ1-2	-	TGTGCCAGCAGTTTAGGGCAGGGTCACGGCTACACCTTC	CASSLGQGHGYTF
TRBV7-2	-	TRBJ2-5	-	TGTGCCAGCAGCTTAGGACTCATAGAGACCCAGTACTTC	CASSLGLIETQYF
TRBV2	-	TRBJ1-2	many	TGTGCCAGCAGTGAGTCGCACTATGGCTACACCTTC	CASSESHYGYTF
TRBV29-1	-	TRBJ1-2	-	TGCAGCGTTGAAAAGGGGGATGGCTACACCTTC	CSVEKGDGYTF